The rows below give T cell receptor beta chains drawn from one sample of a study of blood T cell repertoires in COVID-19. Generated by immunoSEQ multiplex PCR, the TCRdb table keeps only in-frame clones and is missing some. The sample lists some 72,000 clones; 80% were seen once. Sequencing used peripheral blood. Every receptor here comes from a man aged 50-59 years with COVID-19, enrolled during active disease. CDR3s include the opening cysteine and the closing phenylalanine or tryptophan. The order of the fields is clone size, V gene, J gene, D gene, CDR3 length, CDR3 protein, CDR3 DNA. D genes are given only for firm matches. Expanded clones are given a class, and other clones once, few, many or no size at all.

>few|TRBV10-3|TRBJ1-5|.|15
CAISEGDRYNQPQHF
TGTGCCATCAGTGAAGGTGACAGATACAATCAGCCCCAGCATTTT
>.|TRBV13|TRBJ2-4|TRBD1|15
CASSTWDRAKNIQYF
TGTGCCAGCAGCACCTGGGACAGGGCTAAAAACATTCAGTACTTC
>.|TRBV25-1|TRBJ2-7|.|16
CASSPPGLSGFYEQYF
TGTGCCAGCAGCCCCCCCGGACTAAGCGGCTTCTACGAGCAGTACTTC
>.|TRBV19|TRBJ2-7|TRBD1|15
CASSAGTGVSYEQYF
TGTGCCAGTAGCGCCGGGACAGGGGTTTCGTATGAGCAGTACTTC
>.|TRBV6-5|TRBJ2-2|TRBD2|15
CASSQTSDSTGELFF
TGTGCCAGCAGCCAAACTAGCGACAGCACCGGGGAGCTGTTTTTT
>.|TRBV3-1/TRBV3-2|TRBJ1-6|.|15
CASSPISSYNSPLHF
TGTGCCAGCAGCCCGATCAGCTCCTATAATTCACCCCTCCACTTT
>.|TRBV19|TRBJ2-5|TRBD1|15
CASSSTGTALGTQYF
TGTGCCAGTAGTTCCACCGGGACAGCCCTGGGGACCCAGTACTTC
>.|TRBV15|TRBJ2-1|TRBD1|16
CATQQTRQGRNNEQFF
TGTGCCACCCAACAGACCAGACAGGGGCGAAACAATGAGCAGTTCTTC
>.|TRBV2|TRBJ2-1|TRBD2|14
CASKWLAVGSEQFF
TGTGCCAGCAAGTGGCTAGCGGTAGGCAGTGAGCAGTTCTTC
>.|TRBV5-6|TRBJ2-5|TRBD1|17
CASSPLDIGGAVKTQYF
TGTGCCAGCAGCCCCCTAGACATAGGGGGCGCCGTGAAGACCCAGTACTTC
>few|TRBV7-2|TRBJ2-3|TRBD2|16
CASSLAMGRETDTQYF
TGTGCCAGCAGCTTAGCGATGGGGCGGGAGACAGATACGCAGTATTTT
>few|TRBV5-4|TRBJ2-1|.|16
CASRSTQGQSYNEQFF
TGTGCCAGCAGGTCCACTCAAGGACAGTCCTACAATGAGCAGTTCTTC
>few|TRBV2|TRBJ2-7|TRBD1|15
CASSDAGTASGEQYF
TGTGCCAGCAGTGACGCCGGGACAGCCTCTGGGGAGCAGTACTTC
>.|TRBV10-3|TRBJ2-7|.|13
CAISDGQPGEQYF
TGTGCCATCAGTGATGGGCAGCCGGGAGAGCAGTACTTC
>.|TRBV6-6|TRBJ2-7|TRBD1|15
CASSYSTGGTNEQYF
TGTGCCAGCAGTTACTCCACAGGGGGCACGAACGAGCAGTACTTC
>.|TRBV3-1/TRBV3-2|TRBJ2-6|.|16
CASSQDAGSGANVLTF
TGTGCCAGCAGCCAAGATGCGGGCTCTGGGGCCAACGTCCTGACTTTC
>.|TRBV6-5|TRBJ2-1|.|14
CASSSGNSYNEQFF
TGTGCCAGCAGTAGCGGAAACTCCTACAATGAGCAGTTCTTC
>once|TRBV28|TRBJ1-5|.|14
CASSLGGLGQPQHF
TGTGCCAGCAGTTTAGGAGGGCTGGGTCAGCCCCAGCATTTT
>.|TRBV5-1|TRBJ2-7|.|15
CASSLGLARENEQYF
TGCGCCAGCAGCTTGGGTCTAGCGAGGGAGAACGAGCAGTACTTC
>.|TRBV12-5|TRBJ2-1|TRBD2|16
CASGLQAGTNYNEQFF
TGTGCTAGTGGCCTGCAAGCCGGGACTAACTACAATGAGCAGTTCTTC
>.|TRBV5-4|TRBJ1-4|.|16
CASSSATGKSNEKLFF
TGTGCCAGCAGCTCCGCCACAGGGAAATCTAATGAAAAACTGTTTTTT
>many|TRBV2|TRBJ1-5|TRBD1|13
CASTWTGNQPQHF
TGTGCCAGCACATGGACAGGTAACCAGCCCCAGCATTTT
>.|TRBV14|TRBJ2-7|.|13
CASSRQVSYEQYF
TGTGCCAGCAGTCGACAGGTCTCCTACGAGCAGTACTTC
>.|TRBV5-1|TRBJ1-5|TRBD1|15
CASSLGTGGGQPQHF
TGCGCCAGCAGCCTGGGGACAGGGGGGGGTCAGCCCCAGCATTTT
>.|TRBV5-1|TRBJ2-7|TRBD2|16
CASSSRRTSGSYEQYF
TGCGCCAGCAGCTCGCGCCGGACTAGCGGGAGTTACGAGCAGTACTTC
>.|TRBV7-2|TRBJ1-4|TRBD1|15
CASSPQTGVDEKLFF
TGTGCCAGCAGCCCCCAGACAGGGGTCGATGAAAAACTGTTTTTT
>medium-sized|TRBV5-1|TRBJ2-5|TRBD1|14
CASVQGQGQETQYF
TGCGCCAGCGTACAAGGACAGGGCCAAGAGACCCAGTACTTC
>.|TRBV11-2|TRBJ2-3|TRBD2|16
CASSILAGASTDTQYF
TGTGCCAGCAGCATACTAGCGGGTGCTAGCACAGATACGCAGTATTTT
>few|TRBV12-3/TRBV12-4|TRBJ1-2|.|13
CASSLSGLHGYTF
TGTGCCAGCAGTTTATCCGGTTTGCATGGCTACACCTTC
>.|TRBV29-1|TRBJ2-7|.|15
CSVELLAADSYEQYF
TGCAGCGTTGAACTACTAGCTGCAGACTCCTACGAGCAGTACTTC
>.|TRBV27|TRBJ1-1|.|14
CASSYTLRRGIAFF
TGTGCCAGCAGTTATACTCTAAGGAGGGGTATAGCTTTCTTT
>.|TRBV6-6|TRBJ1-4|.|11
CASSPFEKLFF
TGTGCCAGCAGTCCGTTTGAAAAACTGTTTTTT
>.|TRBV28|TRBJ2-1|TRBD2|17
CASSLRASGYRYNEQFF
TGTGCCAGCAGTTTAAGGGCTAGCGGGTATCGTTACAATGAGCAGTTCTTC
>.|TRBV2|TRBJ2-1|TRBD1|15
CASSGGQGDSNEQFF
TGTGCCAGCAGTGGGGGACAGGGAGACTCCAATGAGCAGTTCTTC
>.|TRBV5-5|TRBJ2-3|.|13
CASSFQGGDTQYF
TGTGCCAGCAGCTTTCAGGGGGGTGACACGCAGTATTTT
>.|TRBV3-1/TRBV3-2|TRBJ2-5|.|13
CASSPRAPETQYF
TGTGCCAGCAGCCCCAGGGCCCCGGAGACCCAGTACTTC
>.|TRBV6-4|TRBJ2-3|TRBD2|15
CASSGLAGATDTQYF
TGTGCCAGCAGCGGACTAGCGGGAGCTACAGATACGCAGTATTTT
>.|TRBV3-1/TRBV3-2|TRBJ1-1|.|13
CASSQGPGTEAFF
TGTGCCAGCAGCCAGGGCCCAGGCACTGAAGCTTTCTTT
>few|TRBV7-2|TRBJ2-7|TRBD2|16
CASSLGGLAGSYEQYF
TGTGCCAGCAGCTTAGGAGGACTAGCGGGGAGCTACGAGCAGTACTTC
>.|TRBV28|TRBJ1-1|.|15
CASSSLGGLTTEAFF
TGTGCCAGCAGTTCCCTCGGGGGTCTGACCACTGAAGCTTTCTTT
>once|TRBV11-2|TRBJ2-1|TRBD1|15
CASSPFGQVGDEQFF
TGTGCCAGCAGCCCCTTCGGACAGGTAGGGGATGAGCAGTTCTTC
>.|TRBV9|TRBJ2-1|TRBD2|15
CASRPPGLDYNEQFF
TGTGCCAGCCGCCCCCCGGGACTAGATTACAATGAGCAGTTCTTC
>.|TRBV27|TRBJ1-2|.|15
CASSLRLDTNYGYTF
TGTGCCAGCAGTTTACGCCTCGACACAAACTATGGCTACACCTTC
>.|TRBV28|TRBJ2-5|TRBD2|16
CASSPTLAGQRETQYF
TGTGCCAGCAGCCCAACACTAGCGGGGCAGAGGGAGACCCAGTACTTC
>.|TRBV5-4|TRBJ1-2|TRBD1|16
CASSLGGSGQGYGYTF
TGTGCCAGCAGCTTGGGGGGATCGGGACAGGGGTATGGCTACACCTTC
>.|TRBV19|TRBJ2-7|TRBD2|13
CASSRGLAYEQYF
TGTGCCAGTAGTAGGGGACTAGCCTACGAGCAGTACTTC
>.|TRBV6-6|TRBJ2-3|.|14
CASSYTMSTDTQYF
TGTGCCAGCAGTTACACTATGAGCACAGATACGCAGTATTTT
>many|TRBV24-1|TRBJ2-6|.|16
CATSDWGGGGANVLTF
TGTGCCACCAGTGACTGGGGTGGAGGTGGGGCCAACGTCCTGACTTTC
>once|TRBV20-1|TRBJ2-3|TRBD2|13
CSASPRLADTQYF
TGCAGTGCTAGTCCCAGACTAGCGGATACGCAGTATTTT
>.|TRBV28|TRBJ2-3|TRBD2|18
CASSSPASGGKSTDTQYF
TGTGCCAGCAGCTCCCCGGCTAGCGGGGGGAAAAGCACAGATACGCAGTATTTT
>.|TRBV7-2|TRBJ1-1|TRBD1|13
CASSLVTGDMAFF
TGTGCCAGCAGCTTAGTGACAGGGGATATGGCTTTCTTT
>.|TRBV18|TRBJ1-1|.|14
CASSAQKLNTEAFF
TGTGCCAGCTCAGCCCAGAAACTGAACACTGAAGCTTTCTTT
>.|TRBV4-1|TRBJ1-2|TRBD1|15
CASSQDSGGSAGYTF
TGCGCCAGCAGCCAAGATTCAGGGGGTAGTGCGGGCTACACCTTC
>.|TRBV11-2|TRBJ1-1|.|14
CASSPGRGTTEAFF
TGTGCCAGCAGTCCCGGCCGGGGGACCACTGAAGCTTTCTTT
>few|TRBV21-1|TRBJ2-7|.|14
CASFGGGSSYEQYF
.
>few|TRBV6-5|TRBJ2-7|TRBD2|16
CASSSDKGLVKGEQYF
TGTGCCAGCAGTTCCGACAAAGGACTAGTTAAAGGCGAGCAGTACTTC
>.|TRBV7-2|TRBJ1-4|.|15
CASSLTGTTNEKLFF
TGTGCCAGCAGCCTAACAGGGACAACTAATGAAAAACTGTTTTTT
>.|TRBV7-2|TRBJ2-7|.|14
CASSVSTVPYEQYF
TGTGCCAGCAGCGTATCGACAGTTCCCTACGAGCAGTACTTC